One and the same sample provided the 32 T cell receptor beta chains below, sequenced in a study of T cells in Graves' hyperthyroidism and ophthalmopathy. RNA transcripts provided the source from which TCR beta CDR3 regions were amplified. First-round RT-PCR targeting the TCR CDR3 was performed with the HTBI primer set. One entry per CDR3 protein results from TCRdb running MiXCR on the multiplex PCR reads. The repertoire consists of some 490,000 distinct CDR3 sequences, with approximately 22% occurring once and the leading ten covering about 49%. The sequenced sample was blood. These receptors were collected from a woman in her 70s with Graves' ophthalmopathy.

As to this clonotype: Likely a read error: the CDR3 ends without its conserved phenylalanine or tryptophan. This chain uses TRBV12-3 or TRBV12-4 with TRBJ2-1, with 11 bases lining up with TRBD2. This CDR3 has 15 residues. V shed 3 bases, J shed 4 bases, and the junction held 2 bases outside the gene matches. CDR3 bases: TGTGCCAGCAGTTTGGGACTAGCGGTGTACAATGAGCAGTTCTCC. Its protein product is CASSLGLAVYNEQFS.

This clonotype was seen a handful of times. Just one base apart from a much larger clone, this may be a read error. The chain is built from TRBV7-9 and TRBJ1-2, with 7 nucleotides matching TRBD1. The CDR3 is 14 amino acids. V shed 3 bases and J 3 bases; nucleotides not matched to a gene: 4. Germline V CDR1 and CDR2: SEHNR, FQNEAQ (reference sequence). CDR3 sequence reads: CASSFGQADYGYTF. As DNA, the CDR3 is TGTGCCAGCAGCTTTGGACAGGCCGACTATGGCTACACCTTC.

The J gene is TRBJ2-1, the V gene TRBV4-3, with D maybe TRBD2 (5 bases). In germline, CDR1 is LGHNA, CDR2 YSLEER. This CDR3 is built from 16 residues. V was trimmed by 0 bases and J by 5 bases, leaving 14 bases between them. Here the CDR3 reads CASSQDELGPNNEQFF. The CDR3, as DNA: TGCGCCAGCAGCCAAGATGAACTAGGGCCCAACAATGAGCAGTTCTTC.

This clonotype was detected ten times or more. The chain carries TRBV11-2 and TRBJ2-3; 8 bases are a match to TRBD1. Germline-derived CDR1 and CDR2 are SGHAT and FQNNGV. CDR3 length: 12 residues. V shed 6 bases, J shed 5 bases, and the junction held 1 base outside the gene matches. Here the CDR3 DNA reads TGTGCCAGCAGACAGGGGGGAGATACGCAGTATTTT. As protein: CASRQGGDTQYF.

The chain recombines TRBV9 with TRBJ2-5; no reliable D call. CDR1 and CDR2 from the germline V gene are SGDLS and YYNGEE. The CDR3 covers 14 residues. V shed 0 bases and J shed 0 bases, with 6 bases lying between them. The CDR3 here is CASSVGANQETQYF. In DNA form, the CDR3 reads TGTGCCAGCAGCGTAGGGGCAAACCAAGAGACCCAGTACTTC.

This clonotype came up a few times. The chain is built from TRBV24-1 and TRBJ2-7; TRBD2 matches at 7 bases. The CDR3 is made up of 15 amino acids. CDR1 is KGHDR and CDR2 is SFDVKD in the germline V gene. The V and J ends lost 1 base and 2 bases, in that order; junction bases with no gene match: 4. The CDR3 reads CATSDLKRGPYEQYF. For the CDR3, the DNA is TGTGCCACCAGTGATTTAAAGCGGGGTCCCTACGAGCAGTACTTC.

The chain uses TRBV24-1 and TRBJ2-2; D possibly corresponds to TRBD2 (6 bases). CDR1 KGHDR and CDR2 SFDVKD come from the germline V gene. The V and J ends lost 8 bases and 7 bases respectively, with 13 bases between them. This CDR3 region has 13 residues. CDR3 nucleotide sequence: TGTGCCACCAAGGGACTGCCCGGCGGGGAGCTGTTTTTT. This translates into CATKGLPGGELFF.

This clonotype was counted between two and nine times. The J gene is TRBJ2-5, the V gene TRBV28; D is unresolved. Trimming left V 6 bases short and J 6 bases short, with 11 bases between. From germline, CDR1 is MDHEN and CDR2 SYDVKM. CDR3 length: 12 amino acids. The CDR3 DNA follows: TGTGCCAGCAGCCAGACCAGGCAGACCCAGTACTTC. This gives the protein CASSQTRQTQYF.

There are a few counts of this clonotype. This chain links TRBV10-3 with TRBJ2-3; D unclear. V dropped 6 bases and J dropped 6 bases, with 13 bases sitting between them. The CDR3 sequence is 13 residues long. The V gene's germline CDR1 is ENHRY and CDR2 SYGVKD. This chain's CDR3 is CAISSPHTDTQYF. The CDR3 DNA follows: TGTGCCATCAGCTCCCCACACACCGATACGCAGTATTTT.

The V call is TRBV7-6, the J call TRBJ1-6, with D possibly matching TRBD1 (6 bases). V was pared by 1 base and J by 0 bases, with 10 bases between. CDR3 length: 17 amino acids. From germline, CDR1 is SGHVS and CDR2 FNYEAQ. CDR3 sequence: CASSLGGRGSYNSPLHF. CDR3 DNA sequence: TGTGCCAGCAGCTTAGGGGGGCGCGGCTCCTATAATTCACCCCTCCACTTT.

This clonotype was detected a few times. The chain has TRBV15 and TRBJ2-1; TRBD2 aligns across 10 bases. The CDR3 length is 13 residues. Trimming cost V 5 bases and J 13 bases; bases outside gene matches: 8. Germline V lookup: CDR1 LNHNV, CDR2 YYDKDF (reference sequence). The CDR3 DNA reads TGTGCCACCAGCCCCCGGACTAGCGGAGTACAGTTCTTC. Translation: CATSPRTSGVQFF.

V usage is TRBV20-1 and J usage is TRBJ2-1; no reliable D call. The CDR3 is made up of 13 amino acids. The germline V gene has CDR1 DFQATT and CDR2 SNEGSKA (reference sequence). V was shortened by 1 base and J by 9 bases, with 13 bases between the two germline ends. The CDR3 DNA follows: TGCAGTGCTAGAGGTCCCGGCGGACCTGAGCAGTTCTTC. Amino acids: CSARGPGGPEQFF.

In its sample, this clonotype was seen many times. This chain uses TRBV7-3 with TRBJ2-2, with unresolved D. V was pared by 3 bases and J by 1 base, with 3 bases between. This CDR3 has 13 residues. In germline, CDR1 is SGHTA, CDR2 FQGTGA. CDR3 DNA sequence: TGTGCCAGCAGCTTTATGAACACCGGGGAGCTGTTTTTT. This gives the protein CASSFMNTGELFF.

V is TRBV12-3 or TRBV12-4 and J is TRBJ2-7, with D unresolved. The V and J ends lost 3 bases and 6 bases respectively, with 9 bases between them. The CDR3 extends over 12 amino acids. CDR3 nucleotide sequence: TGTGCCAGCAGTTTCCAGCGCTCCGAGCAGTACTTC. Protein: CASSFQRSEQYF.

This clonotype was seen only a few times. In DNA, the CDR3 is TGTGCCAGCAGTCACCACGGACTAGCGGGAGGGTGGGATACGCAGTATTTT. This gives the protein CASSHHGLAGGWDTQYF. This chain joins TRBV6-2 or TRBV6-3 and TRBJ2-3, with 15 bases fitting TRBD2. J was trimmed by 6 bases and V by 5 bases; bases with no gene match: 9. Germline loops: CDR1 MNHEY, CDR2 SVGEGT. This CDR3 is 17 amino acids long.

This clonotype was counted once. This rearrangement joins TRBV5-4 to TRBJ1-2; TRBD1 is a possible D gene (5 bases). The CDR3 covers 16 residues. Per germline, CDR1 SGHNT and CDR2 YYREEE (reference sequence). The germline V and J ends were trimmed by 5 bases and 2 bases, with 19 bases remaining between them. CDR3 sequence: CASSDRSTTLNYGYTF. For the CDR3, the DNA is TGTGCCAGCAGTGACAGATCCACTACTTTAAACTATGGCTACACCTTC.

This clonotype has more than one count but fewer than ten. The chain uses TRBV3-1 and TRBJ2-4; TRBD1 agrees at 9 bases. Trimming took 4 bases from V and 3 from J; bases not matched to a gene: 13. The germline gives CDR1 LGHDT, CDR2 YNNKEL (reference sequence). The CDR3 loop spans 18 amino acids. The CDR3 DNA reads TGTGCCAGCAGCCCAGGACAGGGGACCTCCTTAGTCAAAAACATTCAGTACTTC. It codes for CASSPGQGTSLVKNIQYF.

The chain combines TRBV5-1 with TRBJ2-1, with D possibly TRBD2 on 6 matching bases. Germline-derived CDR1 and CDR2 are SGHRS and YFSETQ. V gave up 4 bases and J gave up 6 bases, with 17 bases separating them. The CDR3 runs 15 residues. The CDR3 DNA follows: TGCGCCAGCAGCCCCCGATTAGCGGTTTTCAATGAGCAGTTCTTC. Its translation: CASSPRLAVFNEQFF.

This clonotype occurred a few times. The chain is built from TRBV6-2 or TRBV6-3 and TRBJ2-2; D is unclear. Trimming took 4 bases from V and 3 from J, leaving 6 bases between them. Germline V gives CDR1 MNHEY, CDR2 SVGEGT. The CDR3 spans 13 residues. CDR3 bases: TGTGCCAGCAGTTTGCCGTACACCGGGGAGCTGTTTTTT. This gives the protein CASSLPYTGELFF.

This chain uses TRBV20-1 with TRBJ2-5, with 12 bases that match TRBD1. Losses at the gene ends were 4 bases for V and 4 bases for J; bases not matched to a gene: 1. The CDR3 spans 13 residues. The germline V gene encodes CDR1 DFQATT and CDR2 SNEGSKA (reference sequence). CDR3 DNA: TGCAGTGCTAAGGGACAGGGGGCAGAGACCCAGTACTTC. It specifies CSAKGQGAETQYF.

Only one count was recorded for this clonotype. The chain is built from TRBV5-6 and TRBJ1-2; TRBD1 is a possible D gene (5 bases). Per the germline V gene, CDR1 is SGHDT and CDR2 is YYEEEE. The germline V and J ends were trimmed by 7 bases and 4 bases, with 14 bases remaining between them. This CDR3 region has 13 residues. CDR3 nucleotides: TGTGCCAGCTACGAGGGGCTCTCCTATGGCTACACCTTC. Translating gives CASYEGLSYGYTF. The whole variable domain, remainder taken from reference TRBV5-6 and TRBJ1-2, is DAGVTQSPTHLIKTRGQQVTLRCSPKSGHDTVSWYQQALGQGPQFIFQYYEEEERQRGNFPDRFSGHQFPNYSSELNVNALLLGDSALYLCASYEGLSYGYTFGSGTRLTVV.

The chain is built from TRBV2 and TRBJ2-1; TRBD2 might be the D (5 bases). The CDR3 runs to 16 residues. The V end was cut by 7 bases, the J end by 9 bases, with 25 bases between. Per germline, CDR1 SNHLY and CDR2 FYNNEI. The DNA for the CDR3 is TGTGCCAGCAAAAGAACATGGGCCCGACGGGGTGGTGAGCAGTTCTTC. It encodes CASKRTWARRGGEQFF.

A few counts support this clonotype. This rearrangement joins TRBV7-9 to TRBJ1-1, with 8 bases identical to TRBD1. The trim removed 5 bases at V and 5 bases at J, leaving 10 bases unmatched. The CDR3 contains 15 residues. The germline gives CDR1 SEHNR, CDR2 FQNEAQ (reference sequence). The CDR3 loop reads CASSQLTGDETEAFF. As DNA, the CDR3 is TGTGCCAGCAGCCAATTGACAGGGGATGAAACTGAAGCTTTCTTT.

This clonotype was detected only a few times. The rearrangement links TRBV20-1 to TRBJ2-1; D gene uncertain. Trimming took 3 bases from V and 4 from J, leaving 7 bases between them. Germline lookup yields CDR1 DFQATT and CDR2 SNEGSKA (reference sequence). CDR3 length equals 12 residues. CDR3 sequence: CSASLDYNEQFF. CDR3 nucleotides: TGCAGTGCTAGCCTTGATTACAATGAGCAGTTCTTC.

CDR3 nucleotides: TGTGCCAGCAGCCCAAGTAAACGGTGGGAGCAGTACTTC. Translated: CASSPSKRWEQYF. The rearrangement links TRBV14 to TRBJ2-7; D is undetermined. V was pared by 4 bases and J by 7 bases, with 14 bases between. The CDR3 length is 13 residues. The germline V gene encodes CDR1 SGHDN and CDR2 FVKESK.

V is TRBV6-6 and J is TRBJ2-1, with a tentative D call TRBD1 (5 bases). This CDR3 is 14 amino acids long. Deletions cut 2 bases from V and 6 bases from J, with 11 bases between. Germline V gene lookup returns CDR1 MNHNY and CDR2 SVGAGI (reference sequence). The CDR3 sequence is CASSYGAASNEQFF. The CDR3 coding sequence is TGTGCCAGCAGTTACGGGGCCGCGAGCAATGAGCAGTTCTTC.

V usage is TRBV15 and J usage is TRBJ2-1; possibly TRBD2 for D (7 bases). The V gene lost 6 bases and the J gene lost 4 bases, with 19 bases spanning the gap. CDR1 and CDR2 (germline): LNHNV, YYDKDF (reference sequence). The CDR3 totals 16 residues. The CDR3 bases are TGTGCCACCAGAAGGGGGGCGGGAGTAAAGTACAATGAGCAGTTCTTC. It yields the protein CATRRGAGVKYNEQFF.

This clonotype has at least ten counts. The chain recombines TRBV10-3 with TRBJ1-1, with D unresolved. Trimming cost V 6 bases and J 0 bases, with 14 bases left between them. The germline V gene has CDR1 ENHRY and CDR2 SYGVKD. The CDR3 extends over 15 amino acids. For the CDR3, the DNA is TGTGCCATCAGCACACAAGACGGTATGAACACTGAAGCTTTCTTT. Protein sequence: CAISTQDGMNTEAFF.

This clonotype has just a few counts. The gene calls are TRBV9 and TRBJ2-1; 9 nucleotides agree with TRBD2. The germline V gene encodes CDR1 SGDLS and CDR2 YYNGEE. V gave up 4 bases and J gave up 4 bases; unmatched junction bases: 12. The CDR3 runs 17 residues. This chain's CDR3 is CASSPGASGKPYNEQFF. The CDR3 coding sequence is TGTGCCAGCAGCCCCGGGGCTAGCGGGAAACCTTACAATGAGCAGTTCTTC.

This clonotype has a count of ten or more. The chain combines TRBV3-1 with TRBJ2-1; TRBD2 matches 12 bases. Looked up from germline, CDR1 is LGHDT and CDR2 is YNNKEL (reference sequence). The CDR3 is made up of 16 amino acids. Trimming cost V 4 bases and J 6 bases; bases outside gene matches: 7. The CDR3 coding sequence is TGTGCCAGCAGCCCCACTTGGACTAGCGGGACCAATGAGCAGTTCTTC. Protein sequence: CASSPTWTSGTNEQFF.

The chain links TRBV2 to TRBJ1-5, with a weak D call TRBD1 (5 bases). V was shortened by 1 base and J by 6 bases, with 13 bases between the two germline ends. The CDR3 runs 15 residues. Germline V gene sequence: CDR1 SNHLY, CDR2 FYNNEI. The CDR3, as DNA: TGTGCCAGCAGTGAAGGACCCCAGGGCAGTCAGCCCCAGCATTTT. It specifies CASSEGPQGSQPQHF. The full variable domain, completed using reference TRBV2 and TRBJ1-5, is EPEVTQTPSHQVTQMGQEVILRCVPISNHLYFYWYRQILGQKVEFLVSFYNNEISEKSEIFDDQFSVERPDGSNFTLKIRSTKLEDSAMYFCASSEGPQGSQPQHFGDGTRLSIL.

In its sample, this clonotype was seen a few times. The chain has TRBV5-5 and TRBJ1-5; 7 bases are a match to TRBD1. The CDR3 is 14 residues long. V lost 4 bases and J lost 5; bases outside the gene matches: 6. CDR1 is SGHKS, CDR2 YYEKEE, per germline (reference sequence). CDR3 nucleotides: TGTGCCAGCAGCGAGGGGACAGTACATCAGCCCCAGCATTTT. This sequence encodes CASSEGTVHQPQHF.